The T cell receptor (beta chain) described here comes from a study of OX40 agonist ivuxolimab in advanced cancers. Study-wide results and caveats: Clonal expansion among partial responders at 0.1-3.0 mg/kg ranked near the lowest. Also showing low normalized T-cell clonal expansion were some of the nonresponders.

The CDR3 consists of 15 residues. The V gene lost 0 bases and the J gene lost 0 bases, with 8 bases spanning the gap. CDR1 and CDR2 from the germline V gene are SGDLS and YYNGEE. Assay used: immunoSEQ multiplex PCR; TCRdb lists only in-frame clones, some missing. The data contain 30,000 to 45,000 clones, 88% of them singletons. Comments on this clone: Its target is not known. The sample carries other DNA sequences with the same CDR3.

Source: CD4+ or CD8+ T cells sorted from blood, taken in a trial of the OX40 agonist ivuxolimab. The source is an adult with an advanced solid tumor such as melanoma, head and neck, liver or kidney cancer. The rearrangement links TRBV9 to TRBJ2-3, with D perhaps matching TRBD2 (5 bases). CDR3 loop: CASSVDRGSTDTQYF. Written as DNA, the CDR3 is TGTGCCAGCAGCGTAGACCGGGGTAGCACAGATACGCAGTATTTT. Full variable domain (rest looked up from reference TRBV9 and TRBJ2-3): DSGVTQTPKHLITATGQRVTLRCSPRSGDLSVYWYQQSLDQGLQFLIQYYNGEERAKGNILERFSAQQFPDLHSELNLSSLELGDSALYFCASSVDRGSTDTQYFGPGTRLTVL.